A single count supports the clone carrying this T cell receptor (beta chain). Authors' data handling: Estimation of nucleated cell counts was performed using reference gene primer amplification. The repertoire was sequenced with immunoSEQ multiplex PCR; TCRdb's copy has only in-frame clones and lacks some. The V and J calls and clone size were taken over from that table, and D and trimming were inferred from the DNA. The table shows 250,000 or so clones, with around nine tenths occurring only once. The source of the sample is a study of blood T cell repertoires in COVID-19. Study-level background: From the United States, Italy and Spain came samples of acute and convalescent COVID-19.

Seattle patient enrollment occurred during active infection, with longitudinal follow-up thereafter. The V and J ends lost 2 bases and 4 bases, in that order; junction bases with no gene match: 3. Germline CDR1 reads SGHTA; CDR2 reads FQGNSA. The CDR3 length is 15 residues. Source material: peripheral blood. The genes are TRBV7-2 and TRBJ1-5, with 9 bases identical to TRBD1. This clonotype was obtained from a woman aged 55-70 years with COVID-19, enrolled during active disease. The CDR3 spells CASSLYRGQNQPQHF. The CDR3, as DNA: TGTGCCAGCAGCTTATACAGGGGGCAAAATCAGCCCCAGCATTTT. Full variable domain (remainder filled in from reference TRBV7-2 and TRBJ1-5): GAGVSQSPSNKVTEKGKDVELRCDPISGHTALYWYRQSLGQGLEFLIYFQGNSAPDKSGLPSDRFSAERTGGSVSTLTIQRTQQEDSAVYLCASSLYRGQNQPQHFGDGTRLSIL.